This T cell receptor (beta chain) was identified during a study of T cells in Graves' hyperthyroidism and ophthalmopathy. There are many counts of this clonotype. V was clipped by 8 bases and J by 2 bases; unmatched bases: 5. Germline lookup yields CDR1 SNHLY and CDR2 FYNNEI. The CDR3 length is 14 residues. TCR beta CDR3 regions were amplified from RNA. First-round RT-PCR of the TCR CDR3 relied on the HTBI primer set. TCRdb redid the calling of the multiplex PCR reads with MiXCR, one entry per CDR3 protein. The sample records about 510,000 distinct CDR3 sequences, approximately 15% being singletons. The sequence came from a woman in her 40s with Graves' hyperthyroidism. Sequences were obtained from blood. The chain links TRBV2 to TRBJ2-3, with 9 bases identical to TRBD1. The CDR3 loop reads CASLDRGITDTQYF. DNA for the CDR3: TGTGCCAGCCTGGACAGGGGCATCACAGATACGCAGTATTTT.